This T cell receptor beta chain was captured by sequencing in a study of CD8+CD57+ T cells in acquired aplastic anemia. In its sample, this clonotype was seen many times. According to the study, genomic DNA was the template for TCR beta VDJ and CDR3 profiling. TCRdb called the reads again in MiXCR, with one record for every CDR3 protein. In the table there are roughly 180,000 distinct CDR3 sequences, about 60% of which are singletons. CDR3 length equals 14 residues. With 4 bases removed from V and 2 bases from J, the gap between germline ends came to 10 bases. Germline CDR1 and CDR2: MNHNS and SASEGT. Patients chosen for sequencing had CD8+CD57+ cells that had expanded, as shown by flow cytometry.

The chain employs TRBV6-1 and TRBJ2-3, with D unclear. This TCR came from a human donor with aplastic anemia. The sample taken for sequencing was sorted CD4+, CD8+, or CD8+CD57+ T cells (not recorded which) from PBMCs. DNA for the CDR3: TGTGCCAGCAGTGCGGTACCCGACACAGATACGCAGTATTTT. It translates to CASSAVPDTDTQYF.